This T cell receptor (beta chain) emerged from a study of cytomegalovirus exposure and HLA in healthy donors. V shed 3 bases, J shed 1 base, and the junction held 6 bases outside the gene matches. In germline, CDR1 is KGHSH, CDR2 LQKENI. This CDR3 is 16 amino acids long. The primer mix had 60 Vbeta and 13 Jbeta primers. The method was immunoSEQ multiplex PCR; TCRdb's version includes in-frame clones alone and lacks a portion of them. This sample has approximately 100,000 clones, with 70% to 80% found just once. This TCR came from a human donor in good health. The chain combines TRBV18 with TRBJ2-7, with TRBD1 matching 10 bases. The sequencing input was PBMCs. In nucleotides, the CDR3 is TGTGCCAGCTCACCGGCCGACAGGGGGCCTTCCTACGAGCAGTACTTC. As protein: CASSPADRGPSYEQYF. Based on the CDR3 plus reference TRBV18 and TRBJ2-7, the full variable domain is NAGVMQNPRHLVRRRGQEARLRCSPMKGHSHVYWYRQLPEEGLKFMVYLQKENIIDESGMPKERFSAEFPKEGPSILRIQQVVRGDSAAYFCASSPADRGPSYEQYFGPGTRLTVT.